This is a list of T cell receptor beta chains from one sample in a study of T cell repertoires in aging, cancer and after chemotherapy. TCRdb re-derived calls from the multiplex PCR reads in MiXCR, one entry per CDR3 protein. There are about 4,500 distinct CDR3 sequences in the sample; roughly 24% occur only once, and about half lies in the top ten. What was sequenced was blood. The source of these receptors is a human donor with a blood cancer. The CDR3 runs from the conserved cysteine through the conserved F or W. D genes are given only for firm matches. Size is stated for part of the rows, as once, few or many counts, or as a class when the clone is expanded.

few	TRBD2	TRBV12-3/TRBV12-4	TRBJ2-7	CASSLGLAGSYEQYF	TGTGCCAGCAGTTTAGGACTAGCGGGTTCTTACGAGCAGTACTTC
-	-	TRBV20-1	TRBJ1-2	CSATREGGYTF	TGCAGTGCTACTCGGGAGGGGGGCTACACCTTC
-	TRBD2	TRBV10-3	TRBJ2-5	CAISQASGVLQETQYF	TGTGCCATCAGCCAGGCTAGCGGGGTCCTCCAAGAGACCCAGTACTTC
-	TRBD1	TRBV5-6	TRBJ1-5	CASSTRDRGGNQPQHF	TGTGCCAGCAGCACACGGGACAGGGGAGGCAATCAGCCCCAGCATTTT
few	-	TRBV7-9	TRBJ2-1	CASSPPQRSYNEQFF	TGTGCCAGCAGCCCCCCTCAGCGGTCCTACAATGAGCAGTTCTTC
few	TRBD1	TRBV18	TRBJ1-2	CASSTAGTAYGYTF	TGTGCCAGCTCAACGGCCGGGACAGCCTATGGCTACACCTTC
-	TRBD2	TRBV24-1	TRBJ2-1	CATRGTSGSSYNEQFF	TGTGCCACTCGAGGGACTAGCGGGAGCTCCTACAATGAGCAGTTCTTC
-	-	TRBV27	TRBJ2-7	CASSRDHLRYYEQYF	TGTGCCAGCAGTCGGGATCACCTCAGGTACTACGAGCAGTACTTC
once	-	TRBV20-1	TRBJ2-1	CSASQGKGPNEQFF	TGCAGTGCTAGTCAAGGGAAGGGTCCCAATGAGCAGTTCTTC
-	-	TRBV6-1	TRBJ1-5	CASSEPGGGFNQPQHF	TGTGCCAGCAGTGAACCGGGGGGCGGGTTTAATCAGCCCCAGCATTTT
few	TRBD1	TRBV30	TRBJ2-7	CAWSVQFGQGAGEQYF	TGTGCCTGGAGTGTACAGTTCGGACAGGGGGCGGGTGAGCAGTACTTC
medium-sized	-	TRBV19	TRBJ2-3	CASRLGDTQYF	TGTGCCAGTAGGCTAGGGGATACGCAGTATTTT
-	-	TRBV6-5	TRBJ2-2	CAISRGFETGELFF	TGTGCCATATCTAGGGGGTTCGAGACCGGGGAGCTGTTTTTT
medium-sized	TRBD2	TRBV30	TRBJ2-5	CAWSLWTSAQTQYF	TGTGCCTGGAGTCTTTGGACTAGCGCACAGACCCAGTACTTC
-	-	TRBV19	TRBJ1-2	CASRGLEALLYGYTF	TGTGCCAGTAGGGGTCTCGAGGCGCTTCTCTATGGCTACACCTTC
-	-	TRBV27	TRBJ2-2	CASSLWDALTGELFF	TGTGCCAGCAGTTTGTGGGATGCTCTCACCGGGGAGCTGTTTTTT
-	TRBD2	TRBV7-9	TRBJ2-1	CANRTGLAGEIYNEQFF	TGTGCCAACAGAACGGGACTAGCGGGGGAGATTTACAATGAGCAGTTCTTC
-	-	TRBV6-5	TRBJ2-1	CASSTDRNEQFF	TGTGCCAGCAGTACGGACAGAAATGAGCAGTTCTTC
few	-	TRBV12-3/TRBV12-4	TRBJ1-5	CASSLVLSGGLKINQPQHF	TGTGCCAGCAGTTTAGTTCTTAGCGGGGGACTAAAAATCAATCAGCCCCAGCATTTT
medium-sized	-	TRBV27	TRBJ2-7	CATKRVGEYEQYF	TGTGCCACCAAGCGGGTTGGGGAATACGAGCAGTACTTC
-	-	TRBV5-7	TRBJ2-7	CASSLRHLIYEQYF	TGTGCCAGCAGCTTGCGACACCTCATCTACGAGCAGTACTTC
medium-sized	-	TRBV12-3/TRBV12-4	TRBJ2-7	CASSPGPVYEQYF	TGTGCCAGCAGCCCGGGACCGGTCTACGAGCAGTACTTC
-	-	TRBV5-4	TRBJ1-4	CASSLDRAVNEKPFF	TGTGCCAGCAGCTTGGACCGGGCCGTTAATGAAAAACCGTTTTTT
-	-	TRBV7-2	TRBJ2-3	CASSLVSSFLTDTQYF	TGTGCCAGCAGCTTAGTGTCTAGTTTTTTAACAGATACGCAGTATTTT
-	TRBD1	TRBV20-1	TRBJ2-7	CSAREQGWEQYF	TGCAGTGCTAGGGAACAGGGGTGGGAGCAGTACTTC
-	TRBD2	TRBV11-3	TRBJ2-7	CASSLDLAGGSYEQYF	TGTGCCAGCAGCTTAGATCTAGCGGGAGGCTCCTACGAGCAGTACTTC
-	TRBD1	TRBV6-4	TRBJ2-1	CASSAGTGEFNEQFF	TGTGCCAGCAGCGCCGGGACAGGGGAATTTAATGAGCAGTTCTTC
-	TRBD1	TRBV5-4	TRBJ1-3	CASRLQGAGNTIYF	TGTGCCAGCAGACTACAGGGGGCGGGAAACACCATATATTTT
-	-	TRBV7-6	TRBJ2-5	CASSPRTARQETQYF	TGTGCCAGCAGCCCCCGGACGGCCCGCCAAGAGACCCAGTACTTC
-	-	TRBV18	TRBJ1-2	CASSARVGGYTF	TGTGCCAGCTCCGCTCGGGTAGGTGGCTACACCTTC
-	-	TRBV6-1	TRBJ2-2	CASSDSGGNTGELFF	TGTGCCAGCAGTGACTCGGGCGGAAACACCGGGGAGCTGTTTTTT
-	-	TRBV6-5	TRBJ2-3	CASSPSSAITDTQYF	TGTGCCAGCAGCCCATCTAGCGCGATCACAGATACGCAGTATTTT
-	-	TRBV5-1	TRBJ2-7	CASRMAGRGQPYEQYF	TGCGCCAGCAGAATGGCGGGCAGGGGTCAACCCTACGAGCAGTACTTC
medium-sized	-	TRBV29-1	TRBJ1-1	CSVAGQGGLGTEAFF	TGCAGCGTTGCCGGACAAGGTGGGTTGGGCACTGAAGCTTTCTTT
-	TRBD2	TRBV6-4	TRBJ2-1	CASSVDGGDYNEQFF	TGTGCCAGCAGTGTGGACGGGGGGGACTACAATGAGCAGTTCTTC
few	TRBD1	TRBV27	TRBJ2-5	CASSSPRTGDLTQYF	TGTGCCAGCAGTTCCCCCCGGACAGGGGACTTGACCCAGTACTTC
few	-	TRBV11-3	TRBJ2-1	CASSLELAMQHNEQFF	TGTGCCAGCAGCTTAGAACTAGCCATGCAACACAATGAGCAGTTCTTC
-	-	TRBV6-4	TRBJ1-1	CASSHTENTEAFF	TGTGCCAGCAGTCACACAGAGAACACTGAAGCTTTCTTT
few	-	TRBV13	TRBJ1-5	CASSLARGRAQHF	TGTGCCAGCAGCTTAGCAAGGGGTAGGGCCCAGCATTTT
-	TRBD2	TRBV7-6	TRBJ2-5	CASSLLPSGSGSFQETQYF	TGTGCCAGCAGCTTATTACCTAGCGGGAGTGGATCCTTCCAAGAGACCCAGTACTTC
medium-sized	TRBD1	TRBV29-1	TRBJ2-5	CSVARDRGDQETQYF	TGCAGCGTTGCACGAGACAGGGGGGACCAAGAGACCCAGTACTTC
hyperexpanded	TRBD2	TRBV19	TRBJ2-3	CASSMDSSGRTDTQYF	TGTGCCAGTAGTATGGACTCTAGCGGGCGCACAGATACGCAGTATTTT
-	-	TRBV27	TRBJ2-7	CASSLSRGESYEQYF	TGTGCCAGCAGTTTATCCAGGGGGGAATCCTACGAGCAGTACTTC
-	TRBD1	TRBV18	TRBJ1-1	CASSPGEGAGTEAFF	TGTGCCAGCTCACCAGGAGAGGGGGCCGGCACTGAAGCTTTCTTT
-	-	TRBV27	TRBJ2-3	CASRERRTQYF	TGTGCCAGCCGGGAGCGGCGCACGCAGTATTTT
-	-	TRBV11-3	TRBJ1-1	CASSLDLGASEAFF	TGTGCCAGCAGCTTAGATTTGGGGGCCTCTGAAGCTTTCTTT
medium-sized	-	TRBV6-5	TRBJ2-7	CASSSPSTSGSSYEQYF	TGTGCCAGCAGTTCCCCCTCGACTAGTGGGAGCTCCTACGAGCAGTACTTC
few	TRBD1	TRBV6-4	TRBJ2-2	CASSGQGDTGELFF	TGTGCCAGCAGTGGACAGGGGGACACCGGGGAGCTGTTTTTT
medium-sized	-	TRBV11-3	TRBJ2-5	CASSPAGTVRQETQYF	TGTGCCAGCAGCCCCGCGGGGACAGTCCGACAAGAGACCCAGTACTTC
few	-	TRBV6-1	TRBJ1-5	CASSEAELQAQPQHF	TGTGCCAGCAGTGAAGCAGAACTTCAGGCTCAGCCCCAGCATTTT
-	TRBD1	TRBV12-3/TRBV12-4	TRBJ2-7	CASSSTDRGREQYF	TGTGCCAGCAGTTCAACCGACAGGGGGCGCGAGCAGTACTTC
-	-	TRBV5-1	TRBJ1-5	CASSLAGYSNQPQHF	TGTGCCAGCAGCTTGGCCGGTTATAGCAATCAGCCCCAGCATTTT
-	-	TRBV7-9	TRBJ2-5	CASSLARETQYF	TGTGCCAGCAGCTTAGCGCGGGAGACCCAGTACTTC